What follows is one TCR beta chain and its context. These data belong to a study of OX40 agonist ivuxolimab in advanced cancers. Clones were read by immunoSEQ multiplex PCR, and TCRdb kept only the in-frame ones, dropping some. The profile shows 70,000 or so clones, about 92% of them singletons. Germline assignment: CDR1 ENHRY and CDR2 SYGVKD. V dropped 10 bases and J dropped 2; count of bases not matched to a gene: 8. This CDR3 contains 14 residues. Specimen: CD4+ or CD8+ T cells sorted from blood, collected in a trial of the OX40 agonist ivuxolimab. This receptor was obtained from an adult with an advanced solid tumor such as melanoma, head and neck, liver or kidney cancer. This chain links TRBV10-3 with TRBJ1-2, with 9 bases identical to TRBD1. The CDR3 protein is CATVYDRGNYGYTF. The CDR3 region has the DNA TGTGCCACCGTCTATGACAGGGGGAACTATGGCTACACCTTC.